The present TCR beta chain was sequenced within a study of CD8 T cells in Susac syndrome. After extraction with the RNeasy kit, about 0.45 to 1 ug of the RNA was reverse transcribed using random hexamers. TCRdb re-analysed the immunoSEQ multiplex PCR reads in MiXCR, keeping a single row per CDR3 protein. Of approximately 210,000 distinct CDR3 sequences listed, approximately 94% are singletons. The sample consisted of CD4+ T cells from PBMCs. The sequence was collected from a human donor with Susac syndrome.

DNA of the CDR3: TGTGCCAGCAGCCCGACAGGGGATAGCAATCAGCCCCAGCATTTT. Its translation is CASSPTGDSNQPQHF. The chain links TRBV7-2 to TRBJ1-5; TRBD1 agrees at 8 bases. With 5 bases clipped from V and 0 bases from J, the junction kept 3 bases outside the gene matches. The CDR3 contains 15 residues. The V gene's germline CDR1 is SGHTA and CDR2 FQGNSA. Combining the CDR3 with reference TRBV7-2 and TRBJ1-5 gives the whole variable domain GAGVSQSPSNKVTEKGKDVELRCDPISGHTALYWYRQSLGQGLEFLIYFQGNSAPDKSGLPSDRFSAERTGGSVSTLTIQRTQQEDSAVYLCASSPTGDSNQPQHFGDGTRLSIL.